The next 18 T cell receptor beta chains were all read from a single sample in a study of blood T cell repertoires in COVID-19. Clones were sequenced by immunoSEQ multiplex PCR, and TCRdb holds only the in-frame ones, with some missing. The data contain about 190,000 clones, almost 90% of them seen just once; the ten biggest clones take up under 2%. Source material: peripheral blood. All receptors come from a man aged 18-30 years with active or convalescent COVID-19.

V usage is TRBV3-1 (or the pseudogene TRBV3-2) and J usage is TRBJ1-1; 7 bases match TRBD1. The CDR3 length is 15 residues. The junction had 9 bases not matched to a gene; V was cut back by 1 base and J by 7 bases. In germline, CDR1 is LGHDT, CDR2 YNNKEL (reference sequence). The CDR3 bases are TGTGCCAGCAGCCAAGCTCGACTCAGGGGGGATGAAGCTTTCTTT. Its translation is CASSQARLRGDEAFF.

The V and J genes are TRBV6-5 and TRBJ1-1; no clear D gene. The CDR3 sequence is 13 residues long. Germline lookup yields CDR1 MNHEY and CDR2 SVGAGI. The ends were cut back, 0 bases at V and 5 bases at J, with 7 bases in the middle. The CDR3 DNA reads TGTGCCAGCAGTTACTCGGGCGTAACTGAAGCTTTCTTT. Encoded protein: CASSYSGVTEAFF.

The chain carries TRBV5-1 and TRBJ2-1, with TRBD2 matching over 11 bases. CDR3 length: 13 amino acids. The V segment lost 8 bases and the J segment 5 bases; nucleotides outside the gene matches: 3. The germline CDR1 and CDR2 sequences are SGHRS and YFSETQ. CDR3 loop: CASSGREDNEQFF. The CDR3 region has the DNA TGCGCCAGTAGCGGGAGGGAGGACAATGAGCAGTTCTTC.

This clone was recorded a few times. The chain carries TRBV7-2 and TRBJ1-1, with D perhaps matching TRBD1 (5 bases). The length of the CDR3 is 14 residues. CDR1 and CDR2 (germline): SGHTA, FQGNSA. Trimming removed 3 bases from V and 3 bases from J, with 11 bases in between. The CDR3 region is CASSLTASYTEAFF. The CDR3 DNA follows: TGTGCCAGCAGCTTGACAGCTTCCTACACTGAAGCTTTCTTT.

The rearrangement joins TRBV7-3 to TRBJ2-2; 14 nucleotides align to TRBD2. V lost 5 bases to trimming and J lost 2 bases; unmatched junction nucleotides: 7. There are 18 residues in the CDR3. CDR1 SGHTA and CDR2 FQGTGA come from the germline V gene. In nucleotides, the CDR3 is TGTGCCAGCAGCCGCGGGACTAGCGGGAGCCCCAACACCGGGGAGCTGTTTTTT. This gives the protein CASSRGTSGSPNTGELFF.

The chain combines TRBV13 with TRBJ1-1, with D possibly being TRBD1 (6 bases). Germline values: CDR1 PRHDT, CDR2 FYEKMQ (reference sequence). V was trimmed by 5 bases and J by 11 bases, leaving 24 bases between them. CDR3 length: 15 residues. The CDR3 sequence is CASSRTPGHKMGAFF. CDR3 nucleotide sequence: TGTGCCAGCAGCCGAACCCCGGGACATAAAATGGGGGCTTTCTTT.

The chain carries TRBV6-2 or TRBV6-3 and TRBJ2-5; 10 bases map to TRBD2. The CDR3 has 18 residues. Germline-derived CDR1 and CDR2 are MNHEY and SVGEGT. V dropped 0 bases and J dropped 5; count of bases not matched to a gene: 12. DNA for the CDR3: TGTGCCAGCAGTTACTCGCTTTCAAAGCGGGAGGGCCGGGAGACCCAGTACTTC. Protein sequence: CASSYSLSKREGRETQYF.

This clone was recorded a few times. CDR3: CASSWASGNYNEQFF. In DNA, the CDR3 is TGTGCCAGCAGTTGGGCTAGCGGGAACTACAATGAGCAGTTCTTC. The chain carries TRBV27 and TRBJ2-1; 9 bases line up with TRBD2. From germline, CDR1 is MNHEY and CDR2 SMNVEV (reference sequence). The CDR3 is 15 amino acids. J lost 3 bases, V lost 4 bases, and 4 bases had no gene match.

V is TRBV2 and J is TRBJ2-5; D is perhaps TRBD1 (7 bases). Germline V gene data show CDR1 as SNHLY and CDR2 as FYNNEI. The CDR3 spans 14 residues. Between the trimmed V and J ends, which lost 7 bases and 1 base, there was a span of 13 bases. The CDR3 nucleotides read TGTGCCAGCAACAGGGGCGGGGCCCAAGAGACCCAGTACTTC. Translated, it gives CASNRGGAQETQYF.

The chain combines TRBV4-1 with TRBJ1-4; 7 nucleotides line up with TRBD1. In germline, CDR1 is MGHRA, CDR2 YSYEKL. V lost 7 bases, J lost 0 bases, and 11 bases stayed unmatched. CDR3 size: 17 residues. CDR3: CASNKGDSRATNEKLFF. The CDR3 DNA is TGCGCCAGCAACAAAGGGGACAGCCGCGCAACTAATGAAAAACTGTTTTTT.

This chain links TRBV24-1 with TRBJ2-7; the match to TRBD1 covers 8 bases. Germline V gives CDR1 KGHDR, CDR2 SFDVKD. V gave up 0 bases and J gave up 3 bases; unmatched junction bases: 3. The CDR3 is 15 residues long. The CDR3 DNA sequence: TGTGCCACCAGTGATTTGCGGACAGGGAACTACGAGCAGTACTTC. As protein: CATSDLRTGNYEQYF.

This chain links TRBV2 with TRBJ1-6; D might be TRBD1 (5 bases). Germline CDR1 SNHLY, CDR2 FYNNEI. The CDR3 has 14 residues. V gave up 4 bases and J gave up 5 bases, with 9 bases separating them. CDR3 DNA sequence: TGTGCCAGCAGTGTTGCGGGGGATAATTCACCCCTCCACTTT. Translated, it gives CASSVAGDNSPLHF.

The gene calls are TRBV18 and TRBJ1-3; no reliable D call. The CDR3 runs to 16 residues. Germline V lookup: CDR1 KGHSH, CDR2 LQKENI. Trimming removed 5 bases from V and 0 bases from J, with 14 bases in between. Written as DNA, the CDR3 is TGTGCCAGCTCAGAGAGACTCGGAAGCTCTGGAAACACCATATATTTT. Its translation: CASSERLGSSGNTIYF.

The gene calls are TRBV5-1 and TRBJ2-1; TRBD2 agrees at 9 bases. Germline loops: CDR1 SGHRS, CDR2 YFSETQ. J gave up 5 bases and V 5 bases, and 5 bases lay outside the gene matches. The CDR3 totals 14 residues. The CDR3 nucleotides are TGCGCCAGCAGAGCTAGCGGGATCCACAATGAGCAGTTCTTC. It codes for CASRASGIHNEQFF.

J is TRBJ1-6 and V is TRBV15; D remains ambiguous. CDR3 length equals 16 residues. The V gene lost 5 bases and the J gene lost 6 bases, with 17 bases spanning the gap. Germline assignment: CDR1 LNHNV and CDR2 YYDKDF (reference sequence). The CDR3 DNA reads as TGTGCCACCAGCCGTAAGCGGGTAATCGGTAATTCACCCCTCCACTTT. This codes for CATSRKRVIGNSPLHF.

This chain links TRBV2 with TRBJ1-5; D unresolved. V lost 2 bases and J 4 bases, leaving 3 bases between the germline ends. Germline V CDR1 and CDR2: SNHLY, FYNNEI. The CDR3 is 12 residues long. The CDR3 loop is CASSEPNQPQHF. The CDR3 nucleotides are TGTGCCAGCAGTGAACCAAATCAGCCCCAGCATTTT.

In nucleotides, the CDR3 is TGTGCCACCAGCAGCAGGGGAGACACCGGGGAGCTGTTTTTT. Its translation is CATSSRGDTGELFF. The J gene is TRBJ2-2, the V gene TRBV15; a possible D gene is TRBD1 (6 bases). Trimming took off 3 bases at V and 3 bases at J, with 8 bases between the two ends. The CDR3 consists of 14 residues. Germline values: CDR1 LNHNV, CDR2 YYDKDF (reference sequence).

V gene TRBV18 combines with J gene TRBJ1-2, with D perhaps matching TRBD1 (5 bases). The CDR3 covers 12 residues. CDR1 is KGHSH and CDR2 is LQKENI in the germline V gene. Deletions cut 2 bases from V and 7 bases from J, with 8 bases between. The CDR3, as DNA: TGTGCCAGCTCACCAATCGGGGGTGGCTACACCTTC. Translation: CASSPIGGGYTF.